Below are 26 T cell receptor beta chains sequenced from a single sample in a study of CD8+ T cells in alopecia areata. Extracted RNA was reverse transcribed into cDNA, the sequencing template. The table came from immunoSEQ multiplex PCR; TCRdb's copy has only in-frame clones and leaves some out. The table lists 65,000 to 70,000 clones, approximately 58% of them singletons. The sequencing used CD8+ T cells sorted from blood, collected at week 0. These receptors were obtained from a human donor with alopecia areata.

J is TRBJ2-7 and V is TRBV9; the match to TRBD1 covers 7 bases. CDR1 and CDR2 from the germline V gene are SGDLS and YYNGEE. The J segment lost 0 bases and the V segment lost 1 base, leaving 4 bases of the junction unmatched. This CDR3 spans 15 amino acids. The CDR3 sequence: CASSVSGGPSYEQYF. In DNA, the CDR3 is TGTGCCAGCAGCGTATCAGGGGGTCCCTCCTACGAGCAGTACTTC.

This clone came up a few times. CDR3: CASSVGTVNQPQHF. The DNA for the CDR3 is TGTGCCAGCAGCGTGGGGACAGTCAATCAGCCCCAGCATTTT. This rearrangement joins TRBV9 to TRBJ1-5; 7 nucleotides agree with TRBD1. V lost 2 bases and J lost 3; bases outside the gene matches: 2. Germline CDR1 reads SGDLS; CDR2 reads YYNGEE. The CDR3 runs 14 residues.

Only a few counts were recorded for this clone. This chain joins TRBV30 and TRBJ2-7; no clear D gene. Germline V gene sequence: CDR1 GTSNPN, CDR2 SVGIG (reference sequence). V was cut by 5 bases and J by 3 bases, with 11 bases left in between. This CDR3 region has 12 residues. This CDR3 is CAWQRDSYEQYF. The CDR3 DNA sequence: TGTGCCTGGCAAAGGGATAGCTACGAGCAGTACTTC.

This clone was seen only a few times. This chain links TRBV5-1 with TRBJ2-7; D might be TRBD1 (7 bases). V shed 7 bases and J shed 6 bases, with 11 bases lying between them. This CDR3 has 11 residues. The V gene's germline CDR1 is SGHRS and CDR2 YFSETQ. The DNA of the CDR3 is TGCGCCAGCTCAGGGGGGAGCGAGCAGTACTTC. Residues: CASSGGSEQYF.

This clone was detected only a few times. The CDR3 sequence: CASSQDDRPEGYTF. The CDR3 region has the DNA TGTGCCAGCAGCCAAGATGACCGTCCTGAGGGCTACACCTTC. The rearrangement links TRBV4-2 to TRBJ1-2; no firm D call. The germline V gene has CDR1 LGHNA and CDR2 YNFKEQ. CDR3 length: 14 amino acids. V lost 0 bases, J lost 8 bases, and 13 bases lay in between.

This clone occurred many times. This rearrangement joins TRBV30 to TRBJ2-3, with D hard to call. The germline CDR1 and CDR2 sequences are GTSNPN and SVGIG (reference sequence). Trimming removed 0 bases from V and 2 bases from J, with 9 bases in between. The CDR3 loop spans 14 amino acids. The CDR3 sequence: CAWSVIRNTDTQYF. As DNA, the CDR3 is TGTGCCTGGAGTGTAATCAGGAACACAGATACGCAGTATTTT.

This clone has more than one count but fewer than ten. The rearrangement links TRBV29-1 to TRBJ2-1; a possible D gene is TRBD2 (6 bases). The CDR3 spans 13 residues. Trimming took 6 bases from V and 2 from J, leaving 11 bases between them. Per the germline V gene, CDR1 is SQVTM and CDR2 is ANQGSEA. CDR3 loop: CSVVGGPYNEQFF. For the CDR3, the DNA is TGCAGCGTCGTCGGAGGGCCCTACAATGAGCAGTTCTTC.

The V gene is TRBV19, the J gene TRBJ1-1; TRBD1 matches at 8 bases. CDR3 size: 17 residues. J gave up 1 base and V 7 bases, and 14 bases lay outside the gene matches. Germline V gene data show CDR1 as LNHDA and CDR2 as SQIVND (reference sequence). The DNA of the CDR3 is TGTGCCAGTATACCGGGACAGGACTTGAGTAGGAACACTGAAGCTTTCTTT. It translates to CASIPGQDLSRNTEAFF.

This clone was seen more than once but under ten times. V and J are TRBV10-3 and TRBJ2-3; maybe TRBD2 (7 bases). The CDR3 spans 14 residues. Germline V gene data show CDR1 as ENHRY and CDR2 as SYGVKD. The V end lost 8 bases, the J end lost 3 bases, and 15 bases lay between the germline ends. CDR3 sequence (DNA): TGTGCCATCTGGAGGGGGGGCCTAACAGATACGCAGTATTTT. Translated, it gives CAIWRGGLTDTQYF.

CDR3 DNA sequence: TGTGCCTGGGCGAGCGGGGCGAACACCGGGGAGCTGTTTTTT. This gives the protein CAWASGANTGELFF. The J gene is TRBJ2-2, the V gene TRBV30; 7 nucleotides align to TRBD2. The CDR3 has 14 residues. Germline V gene sequence: CDR1 GTSNPN, CDR2 SVGIG (reference sequence). Unmatched junction bases numbered 3, after V lost 5 bases and J lost 0 bases.

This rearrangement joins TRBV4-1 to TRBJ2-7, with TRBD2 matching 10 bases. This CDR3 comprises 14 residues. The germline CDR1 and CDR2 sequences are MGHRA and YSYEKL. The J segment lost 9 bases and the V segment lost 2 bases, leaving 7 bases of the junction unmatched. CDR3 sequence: CASSQLAGVYVQYF. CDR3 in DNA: TGCGCCAGCAGCCAACTAGCGGGAGTTTATGTGCAGTACTTC.

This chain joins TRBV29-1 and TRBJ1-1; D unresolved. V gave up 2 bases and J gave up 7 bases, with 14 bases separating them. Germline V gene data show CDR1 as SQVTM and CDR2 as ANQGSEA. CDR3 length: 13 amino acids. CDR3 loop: CSVEWMREDEAFF. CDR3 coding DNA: TGCAGCGTTGAATGGATGAGGGAGGATGAAGCTTTCTTT.

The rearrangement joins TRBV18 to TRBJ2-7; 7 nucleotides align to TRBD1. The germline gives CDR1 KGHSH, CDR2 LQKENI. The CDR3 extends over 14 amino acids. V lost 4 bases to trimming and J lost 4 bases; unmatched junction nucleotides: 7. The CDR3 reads CASSQRDRGYEQYF. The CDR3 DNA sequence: TGTGCCAGCTCACAAAGGGACAGAGGATACGAGCAGTACTTC.

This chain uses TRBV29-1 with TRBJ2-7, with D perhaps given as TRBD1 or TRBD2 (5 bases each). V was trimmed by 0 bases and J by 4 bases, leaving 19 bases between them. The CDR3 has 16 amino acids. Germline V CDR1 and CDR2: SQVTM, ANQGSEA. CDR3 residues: CSVEDRGPRSSYEQYF. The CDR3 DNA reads TGCAGCGTTGAAGATCGGGGCCCCCGAAGTTCGTACGAGCAGTACTTC.

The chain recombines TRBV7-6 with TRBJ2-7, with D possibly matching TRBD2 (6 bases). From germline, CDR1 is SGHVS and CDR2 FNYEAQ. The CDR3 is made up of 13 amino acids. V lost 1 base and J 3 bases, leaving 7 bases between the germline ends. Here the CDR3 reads CASSLGGVYEQYF. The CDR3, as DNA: TGTGCCAGCAGCTTAGGGGGGGTCTACGAGCAGTACTTC. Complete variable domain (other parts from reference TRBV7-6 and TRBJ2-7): GAGVSQSPRYKVTKRGQDVALRCDPISGHVSLYWYRQALGQGPEFLTYFNYEAQQDKSGLPNDRFSAERPEGSISTLTIQRTEQRDSAMYRCASSLGGVYEQYFGPGTRLTVT.

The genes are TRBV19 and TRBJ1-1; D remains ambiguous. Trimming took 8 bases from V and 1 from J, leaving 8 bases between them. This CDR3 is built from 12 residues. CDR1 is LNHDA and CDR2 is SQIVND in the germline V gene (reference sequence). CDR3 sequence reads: CASENGNTEAFF. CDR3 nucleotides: TGTGCCAGTGAAAACGGGAACACTGAAGCTTTCTTT.

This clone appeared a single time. CDR3 nucleotide sequence: TGTGCCAGCAGTTCCCCCAGGGCTGAAGCTTTCTTT. Protein product: CASSSPRAEAFF. This rearrangement joins TRBV27 to TRBJ1-1; D is possibly TRBD1 (5 bases). There are 12 residues in the CDR3. V was shortened by 4 bases and J by 6 bases, with 9 bases between the two germline ends. Germline V gives CDR1 MNHEY, CDR2 SMNVEV (reference sequence).

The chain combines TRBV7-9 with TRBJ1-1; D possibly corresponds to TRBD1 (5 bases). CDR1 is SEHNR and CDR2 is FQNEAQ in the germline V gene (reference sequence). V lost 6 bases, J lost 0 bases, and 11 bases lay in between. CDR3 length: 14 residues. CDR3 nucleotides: TGTGCCAGCAGTCCGGGACGGATGAACACTGAAGCTTTCTTT. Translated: CASSPGRMNTEAFF. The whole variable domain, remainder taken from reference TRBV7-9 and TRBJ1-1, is DTGVSQNPRHKITKRGQNVTFRCDPISEHNRLYWYRQTLGQGPEFLTYFQNEAQLEKSRLLSDRFSAERPKGSFSTLEIQRTEQGDSAMYLCASSPGRMNTEAFFGQGTRLTVV.

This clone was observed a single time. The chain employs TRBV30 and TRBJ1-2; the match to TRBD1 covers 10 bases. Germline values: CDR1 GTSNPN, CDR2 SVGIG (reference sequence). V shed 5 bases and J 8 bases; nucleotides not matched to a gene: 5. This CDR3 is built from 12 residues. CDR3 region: CAWGDRGVGYTF. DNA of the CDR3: TGTGCCTGGGGGGACAGGGGCGTCGGCTACACCTTC.

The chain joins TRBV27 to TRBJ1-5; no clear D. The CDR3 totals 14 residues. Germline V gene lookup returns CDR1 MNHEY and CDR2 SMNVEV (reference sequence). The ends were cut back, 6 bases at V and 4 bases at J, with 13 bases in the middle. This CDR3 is CASRKGLGNQPQHF. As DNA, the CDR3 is TGTGCCAGCAGAAAGGGTTTGGGAAATCAGCCCCAGCATTTT.

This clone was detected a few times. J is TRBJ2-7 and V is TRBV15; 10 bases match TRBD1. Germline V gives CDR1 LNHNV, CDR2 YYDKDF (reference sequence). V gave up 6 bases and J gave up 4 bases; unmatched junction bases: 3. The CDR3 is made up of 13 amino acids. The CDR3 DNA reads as TGTGCCACCAGGACAGGGGGCGATTACGAGCAGTACTTC. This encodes CATRTGGDYEQYF.

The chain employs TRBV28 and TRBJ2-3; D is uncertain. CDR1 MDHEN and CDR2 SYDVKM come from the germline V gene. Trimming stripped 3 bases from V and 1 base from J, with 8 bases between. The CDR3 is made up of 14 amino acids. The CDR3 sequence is CASSFLSGTDTQYF. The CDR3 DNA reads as TGTGCCAGCAGTTTTCTCAGCGGCACAGATACGCAGTATTTT. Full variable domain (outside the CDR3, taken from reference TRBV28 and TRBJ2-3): DVKVTQSSRYLVKRTGEKVFLECVQDMDHENMFWYRQDPGLGLRLIYFSYDVKMKEKGDIPEGYSVSREKKERFSLILESASTNQTSMYLCASSFLSGTDTQYFGPGTRLTVL.

CDR3 sequence (DNA): TGCGCCAGCAGCTTGAGCCTGGGGCCAGAAGAGACCCAGTACTTC. As protein: CASSLSLGPEETQYF. The V gene is TRBV5-1, the J gene TRBJ2-5; D is perhaps TRBD1 (5 bases). In germline, CDR1 is SGHRS, CDR2 YFSETQ. Trimming removed 1 base from V and 3 bases from J, with 13 bases in between. The CDR3 covers 15 residues.

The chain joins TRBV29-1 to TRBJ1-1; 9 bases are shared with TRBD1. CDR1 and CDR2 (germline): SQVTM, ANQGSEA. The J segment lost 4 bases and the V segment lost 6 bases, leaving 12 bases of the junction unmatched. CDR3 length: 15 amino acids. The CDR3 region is CSVVTGGGEGTEAFF. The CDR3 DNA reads TGCAGCGTCGTAACAGGGGGCGGGGAGGGCACTGAAGCTTTCTTT. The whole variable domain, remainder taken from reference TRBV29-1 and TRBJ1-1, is SAVISQKPSRDICQRGTSLTIQCQVDSQVTMMFWYRQQPGQSLTLIATANQGSEATYESGFVIDKFPISRPNLTFSTLTVSNMSPEDSSIYLCSVVTGGGEGTEAFFGQGTRLTVV.

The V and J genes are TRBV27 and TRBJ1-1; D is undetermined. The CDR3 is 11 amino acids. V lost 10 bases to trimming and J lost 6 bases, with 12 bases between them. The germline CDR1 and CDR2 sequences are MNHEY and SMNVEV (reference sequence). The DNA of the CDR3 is TGTGCCACTTTTCTTAGTGCTGAAGCTTTCTTT. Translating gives CATFLSAEAFF.

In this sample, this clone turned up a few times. CDR3 in DNA: TGTGCCAGCAGCCTCATGGGAGGGGGCAATGGCTACACCTTC. It yields the protein CASSLMGGGNGYTF. The rearrangement uses TRBV7-9 and TRBJ1-2, with 7 bases that match TRBD1. This CDR3 is 14 amino acids long. With 5 bases clipped from V and 6 bases from J, the junction kept 9 bases outside the gene matches. In germline, CDR1 is SEHNR, CDR2 FQNEAQ (reference sequence). Complete variable domain (other parts from reference TRBV7-9 and TRBJ1-2): DTGVSQNPRHKITKRGQNVTFRCDPISEHNRLYWYRQTLGQGPEFLTYFQNEAQLEKSRLLSDRFSAERPKGSFSTLEIQRTEQGDSAMYLCASSLMGGGNGYTFGSGTRLTVV.